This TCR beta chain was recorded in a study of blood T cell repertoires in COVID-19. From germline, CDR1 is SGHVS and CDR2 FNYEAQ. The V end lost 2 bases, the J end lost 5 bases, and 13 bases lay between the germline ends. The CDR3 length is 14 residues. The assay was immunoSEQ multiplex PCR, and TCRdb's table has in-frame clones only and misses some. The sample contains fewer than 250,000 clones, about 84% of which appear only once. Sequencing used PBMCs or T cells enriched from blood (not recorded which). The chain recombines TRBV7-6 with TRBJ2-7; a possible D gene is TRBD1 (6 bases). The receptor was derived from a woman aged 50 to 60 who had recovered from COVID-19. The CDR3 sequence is CASSLRTQGNEQYF. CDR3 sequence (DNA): TGTGCCAGCAGCTTAAGGACGCAGGGGAACGAGCAGTACTTC.